This T cell receptor beta chain is from a study of blood T cell repertoires in COVID-19. This clone was observed once. As handled by the study authors: Researchers report that nucleated cell counts were estimated from reference gene primer amplification. The repertoire was sequenced with immunoSEQ multiplex PCR; TCRdb's copy has only in-frame clones and lacks some. V and J calls and clone size come straight from that table; D and trimming were deduced from the DNA. The table has about 120,000 clones, approximately 80% seen once. The CDR3 loop spans 14 amino acids. Germline CDR1 reads MNHEY; CDR2 reads SVGAGI. The V gene end was trimmed by 2 bases and the J gene end by 6 bases; junction bases not matched to a gene: 4.

This clonotype was sampled from a man between 65 and 85 years old with active or convalescent COVID-19. V and J are TRBV6-5 and TRBJ1-1; 9 positions match TRBD1. The sample was peripheral blood. In nucleotides, the CDR3 is TGTGCCAGCAGTTACACATGGGACAGGGCTGAAGCTTTCTTT. Its protein product is CASSYTWDRAEAFF.